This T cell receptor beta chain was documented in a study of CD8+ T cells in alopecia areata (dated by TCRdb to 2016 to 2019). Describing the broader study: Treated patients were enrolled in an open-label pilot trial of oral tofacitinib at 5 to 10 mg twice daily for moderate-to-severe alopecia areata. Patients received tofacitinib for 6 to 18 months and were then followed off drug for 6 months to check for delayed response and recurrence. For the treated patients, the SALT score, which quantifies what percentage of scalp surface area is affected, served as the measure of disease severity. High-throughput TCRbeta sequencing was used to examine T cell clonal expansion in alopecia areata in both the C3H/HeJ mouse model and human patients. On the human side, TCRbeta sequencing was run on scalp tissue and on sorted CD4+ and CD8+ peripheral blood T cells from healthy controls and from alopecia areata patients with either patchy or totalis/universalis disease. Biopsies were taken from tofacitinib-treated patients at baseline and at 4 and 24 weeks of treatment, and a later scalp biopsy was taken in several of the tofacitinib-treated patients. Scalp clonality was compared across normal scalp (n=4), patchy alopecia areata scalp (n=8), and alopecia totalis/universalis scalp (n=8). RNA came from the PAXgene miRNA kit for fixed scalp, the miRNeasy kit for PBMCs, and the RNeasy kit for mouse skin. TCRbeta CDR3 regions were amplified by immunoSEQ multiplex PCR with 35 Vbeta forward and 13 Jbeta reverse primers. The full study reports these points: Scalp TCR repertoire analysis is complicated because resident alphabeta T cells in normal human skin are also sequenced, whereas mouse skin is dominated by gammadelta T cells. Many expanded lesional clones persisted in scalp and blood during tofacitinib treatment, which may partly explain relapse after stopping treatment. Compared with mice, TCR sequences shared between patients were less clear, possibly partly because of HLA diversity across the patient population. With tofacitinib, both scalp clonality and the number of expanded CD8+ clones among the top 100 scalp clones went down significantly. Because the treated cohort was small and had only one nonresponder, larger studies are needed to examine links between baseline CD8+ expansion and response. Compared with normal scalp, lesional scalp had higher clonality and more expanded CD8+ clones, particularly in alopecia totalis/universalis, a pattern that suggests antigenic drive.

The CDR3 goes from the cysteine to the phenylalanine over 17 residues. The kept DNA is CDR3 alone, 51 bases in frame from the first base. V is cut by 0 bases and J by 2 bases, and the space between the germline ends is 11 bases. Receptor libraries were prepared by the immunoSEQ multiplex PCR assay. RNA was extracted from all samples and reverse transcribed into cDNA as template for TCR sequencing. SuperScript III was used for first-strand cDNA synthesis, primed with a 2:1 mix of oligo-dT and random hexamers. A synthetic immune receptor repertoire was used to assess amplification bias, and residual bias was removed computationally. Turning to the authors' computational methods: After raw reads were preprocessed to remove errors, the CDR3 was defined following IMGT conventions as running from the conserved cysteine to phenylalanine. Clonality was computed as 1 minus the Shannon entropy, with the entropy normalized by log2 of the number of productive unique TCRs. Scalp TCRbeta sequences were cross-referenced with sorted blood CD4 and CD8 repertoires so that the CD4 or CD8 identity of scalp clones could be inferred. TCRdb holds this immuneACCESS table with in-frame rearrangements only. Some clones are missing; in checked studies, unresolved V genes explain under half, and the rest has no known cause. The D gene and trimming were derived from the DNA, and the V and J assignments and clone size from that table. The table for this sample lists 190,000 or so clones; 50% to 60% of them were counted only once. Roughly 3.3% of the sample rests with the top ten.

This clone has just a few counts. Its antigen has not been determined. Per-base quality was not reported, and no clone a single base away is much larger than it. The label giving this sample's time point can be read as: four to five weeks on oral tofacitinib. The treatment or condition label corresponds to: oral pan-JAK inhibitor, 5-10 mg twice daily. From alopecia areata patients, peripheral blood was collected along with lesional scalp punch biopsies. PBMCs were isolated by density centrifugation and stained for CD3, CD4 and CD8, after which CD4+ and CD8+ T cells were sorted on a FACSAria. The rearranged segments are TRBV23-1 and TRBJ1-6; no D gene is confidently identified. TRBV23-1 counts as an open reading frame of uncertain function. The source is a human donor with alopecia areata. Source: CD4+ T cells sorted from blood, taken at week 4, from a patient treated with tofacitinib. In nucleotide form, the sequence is TGCGCCAGCAGTCAATCAAGGGTGGGCACCTATAATTCACCCCTCCACTTT. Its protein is CASSQSRVGTYNSPLHF.